One TCR beta chain is described in this entry. What this receptor recognizes is not known. Per-base quality was not reported, and no clone a single base away is much larger than it. This sample stems from a study of cytotoxic CD8 clonotypes in ibrutinib-treated CLL (dated by TCRdb to the early 2020s). Regarding the study in general: In this cohort, approximately 14 patients were treatment-naive and about a dozen were relapsed/refractory, while about 17 had unmutated IGHV. Cryopreserved peripheral blood mononuclear cells were obtained before treatment, at response, and at either sustained remission or disease progression. Samples averaged approximately 260,000 productive templates and approximately 100,000 productive rearrangements. Samples at response were collected after a median of about 12 months of treatment, with a range of about 6 to 40 months. Responses were partial in roughly 25 patients and complete in 2; after median about 70 months follow-up, roughly 14 stayed in remission and roughly twelve progressed. Longitudinal samples were available for about 30% of the 86 trial participants. Results the study describes overall, beyond this receptor: Public clonotypes were rare and either shrank or stayed stable during treatment, and the rise in clonality at ibrutinib response reflected expansion of private clonotypes. Sampling times were not matched between patients in sustained remission and patients whose disease was progressing, and lymph node repertoires were not examined. At ibrutinib response clonality went up, during sustained remission it held steady, and at progression it dropped back toward baseline. Baseline clonality was found to be higher than that of age-matched healthy donors and was strongly correlated with circulating CD8+ T-cell counts.

Each clonotype received, on average, roughly 9.6x coverage in deep resolution sequencing performed on a MiSeq, where the target depth lay between 1 in 1 million and 1 in 200,000 T cells. The immunoSEQ hsTCRB Kit was used to generate TCR beta libraries. Per the original workflow: Data were analyzed with ImmunoSEQ Data Assistant and ImmunoSEQ Analyzer, with V, D and J genes assigned per IMGT definitions. Clonality was computed as one minus normalized Shannon entropy of productive rearrangement frequencies, ranging from 0 to 1. Only overrepresented clonotypes making up at least 0.05% of the repertoire of each patient were included in the public clonotype analysis. Some 13 repertoires from age-matched healthy donors, obtained from immuneACCESS, served as clonality controls. Entries here come from immuneACCESS through TCRdb and include only in-frame sequences with V and J called. Some clones fail to appear in such tables; in the studies checked, an unresolved V gene covers under half of the shortfall, and the cause of the remainder is unknown. V, J and clone size are those of that table, while D and trimming were read from the DNA. The sample table contains approximately 12,000 clones; only one count was recorded for approximately 65% of them. Of the sample, about 25% falls within the top ten clones.

Approximately 2 micrograms of genomic DNA were extracted from cryopreserved PBMCs for TCR beta library preparation. Longitudinal blood samples from CLL patients receiving ibrutinib monotherapy were subjected to high-throughput TCR beta sequencing. The patients took part in an open-label, single-center phase 2 trial of ibrutinib monotherapy. The germline V gene provides CDR1 SGHTA and CDR2 FQGTGA. V is clipped by 5 bases and J by 5 bases, and the sequence between their germline boundaries is 15 bases long. From the cysteine up to the phenylalanine, the CDR3 has a length of 14 residues. CDR3 DNA is the only sequence kept; it has 42 bases, read in frame from the first base.

This sequence uses TRBV7-3 and TRBJ1-2; the D region possibly corresponds to TRBD1 (6 bases align). The source was PBMCs, collected before ibrutinib treatment. The receptor's source is a human donor with chronic lymphocytic leukemia. The DNA reads as follows: TGTGCCAGCAGCCCTGGGACACGACATTATGGCTACACCTTC. This translates into CASSPGTRHYGYTF. Reference TRBV7-3 and TRBJ1-2 genes cover what lies past the CDR3, so the full variable domain is GAGVSQTPSNKVTEKGKYVELRCDPISGHTALYWYRQSLGQGPEFLIYFQGTGAADDSGLPNDRFFAVRPEGSVSTLKIQRTERGDSAVYLCASSPGTRHYGYTFGSGTRLTVV.